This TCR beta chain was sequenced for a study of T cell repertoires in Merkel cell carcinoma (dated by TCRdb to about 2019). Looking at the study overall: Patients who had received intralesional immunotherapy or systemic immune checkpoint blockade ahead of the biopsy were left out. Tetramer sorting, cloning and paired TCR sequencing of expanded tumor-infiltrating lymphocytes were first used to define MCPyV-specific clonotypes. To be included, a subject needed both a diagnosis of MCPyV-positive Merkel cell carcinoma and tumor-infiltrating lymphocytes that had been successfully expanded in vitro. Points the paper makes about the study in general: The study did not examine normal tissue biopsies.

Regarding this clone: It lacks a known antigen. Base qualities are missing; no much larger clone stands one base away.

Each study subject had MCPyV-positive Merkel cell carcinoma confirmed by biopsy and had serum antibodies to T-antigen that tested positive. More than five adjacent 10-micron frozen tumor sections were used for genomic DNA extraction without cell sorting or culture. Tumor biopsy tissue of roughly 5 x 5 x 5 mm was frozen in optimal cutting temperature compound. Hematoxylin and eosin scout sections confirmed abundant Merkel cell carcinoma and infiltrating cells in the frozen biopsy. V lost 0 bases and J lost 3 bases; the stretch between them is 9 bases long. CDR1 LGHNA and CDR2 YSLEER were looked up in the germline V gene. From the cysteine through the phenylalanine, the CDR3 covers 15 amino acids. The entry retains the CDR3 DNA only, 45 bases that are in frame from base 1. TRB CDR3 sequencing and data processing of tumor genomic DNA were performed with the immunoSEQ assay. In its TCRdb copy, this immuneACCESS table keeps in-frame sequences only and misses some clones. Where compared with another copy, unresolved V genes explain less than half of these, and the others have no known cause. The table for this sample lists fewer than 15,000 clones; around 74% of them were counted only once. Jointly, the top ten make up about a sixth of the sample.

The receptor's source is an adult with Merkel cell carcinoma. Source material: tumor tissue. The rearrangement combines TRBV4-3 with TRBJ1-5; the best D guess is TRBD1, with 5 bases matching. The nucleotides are TGCGCCAGCAGCCAAGATAAGGGGCTCAATCAGCCCCAGCATTTT. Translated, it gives CASSQDKGLNQPQHF.